A single sample is the source of the 17 T cell receptor beta chains below, sequenced in a study of blood T cells in healthy people across ages. A J-beta primer mix and a sample-barcoded 5' primer were used in a second PCR of about 7 to 12 cycles. TCRdb recomputed calls from the 5' RACE reads with MiXCR, one row per CDR3 protein. The top ten hold under 20% of the sample, which has about 1 million distinct CDR3 sequences, more than 40% seen once. Sequencing input: blood. The receptors shown here come from a woman in her fifties or sixties in good health.

This chain uses TRBV20-1 with TRBJ2-1; 10 bases line up with TRBD2. The germline V gene encodes CDR1 DFQATT and CDR2 SNEGSKA (reference sequence). This CDR3 is built from 16 residues. V lost 4 bases to trimming and J lost 4 bases; unmatched junction nucleotides: 10. As DNA, the CDR3 is TGCAGTGCTACCCAACGGACTAGCGGAATTTACAATGAGCAGTTCTTC. Translating gives CSATQRTSGIYNEQFF.

This clonotype was found a few times. This chain connects TRBV12-3 or TRBV12-4 to TRBJ1-2; 8 bases fit TRBD1. The CDR3 is made up of 13 amino acids. V was pared by 5 bases and J by 8 bases, with 7 bases of the junction left unmatched. CDR3 DNA: TGTGCCAGCAGTCTCGGACAGGGATTAGGCTACACCTTC. Translating gives CASSLGQGLGYTF.

Notes on this clonotype: A much larger clone differs by one base, so this may be a read error. The rearrangement joins TRBV11-2 to TRBJ2-5; TRBD2 agrees at 7 bases. Germline CDR1 reads SGHAT; CDR2 reads FQNNGV. The CDR3 sequence is 14 residues long. The CDR3 here is CAGSPTSVQETQYF. The CDR3 nucleotides are TGTGCCGGCAGCCCTACTAGCGTCCAAGAGACCCAGTACTTC.

This clonotype was counted a few times. This chain uses TRBV5-6 with TRBJ2-4, with D tentatively TRBD2 (5 bases). This CDR3 comprises 14 residues. The germline CDR1 and CDR2 sequences are SGHDT and YYEEEE. V lost 1 base and J 2 bases, leaving 7 bases between the germline ends. CDR3 in DNA: TGTGCCAGCAGCTTGACGGGGTCCAAAAACATTCAGTACTTC. It codes for CASSLTGSKNIQYF.

This clonotype was detected a few times. V usage is TRBV12-3 or TRBV12-4 and J usage is TRBJ2-5; 7 nucleotides agree with TRBD2. The CDR3 loop spans 16 amino acids. Trimming at V came to 5 bases and at J to 11 bases, leaving 20 bases not matched to a gene. CDR3 DNA sequence: TGTGCCAGCAGTCCCCCGACTAGCAGGTTTTTAAATGAGCAGTACTTC. It encodes CASSPPTSRFLNEQYF.

The gene calls are TRBV11-2 and TRBJ2-7, with 8 nucleotides matching TRBD1. Germline assignment: CDR1 SGHAT and CDR2 FQNNGV. CDR3 length equals 14 residues. Trimming cost V 4 bases and J 4 bases; bases outside gene matches: 6. The CDR3 protein is CASSYRTGMYEQYF. DNA of the CDR3: TGTGCCAGCAGCTACCGGACAGGGATGTACGAGCAGTACTTC.

The rearrangement uses TRBV11-2 and TRBJ2-5; 9 nucleotides match TRBD2. This CDR3 comprises 14 residues. The V segment lost 6 bases and the J segment 5 bases; nucleotides outside the gene matches: 7. CDR1 SGHAT and CDR2 FQNNGV come from the germline V gene. Here the CDR3 DNA reads TGTGCCAGCAGTGCCGGACTAGCGACGGAGACCCAGTACTTC. This codes for CASSAGLATETQYF.

The table lists this clonotype with a count of one. One end of the junction fails to match germline, which may point to a read error. This rearrangement joins TRBV27 to TRBJ2-7; 8 nucleotides line up with TRBD1. Germline CDR1 MNHEY, CDR2 SMNVEV (reference sequence). The CDR3 has 16 amino acids. CDR3 residues: CAGSSPSQGAVDEQYF. The DNA for the CDR3 is TGTGCCGGCAGTTCCCCGTCGCAGGGGGCTGTCGACGAGCAGTACTTC.

The genes are TRBV27 and TRBJ2-5; D unclear. The CDR3 consists of 13 residues. V lost 0 bases to trimming and J lost 5 bases, with 7 bases between them. Germline CDR1 is MNHEY and CDR2 is SMNVEV (reference sequence). This chain's CDR3 is CASSLSKLETQYF. DNA of the CDR3: TGTGCCAGCAGTTTATCGAAGCTGGAGACCCAGTACTTC.

The CDR3 loop reads CASSFWGWAEAFF. Here the CDR3 DNA reads TGTGCCAGCAGCTTTTGGGGCTGGGCTGAAGCTTTCTTT. This rearrangement joins TRBV5-6 to TRBJ1-1; a weak D match, TRBD1 (5 bases). Trimming took off 2 bases at V and 6 bases at J, with 11 bases between the two ends. The germline V gene has CDR1 SGHDT and CDR2 YYEEEE. This CDR3 contains 13 residues.

This clonotype has just a few counts. The chain is built from TRBV29-1 and TRBJ2-5; 11 bases match TRBD2. The CDR3 covers 14 residues. V lost 6 bases, J lost 5 bases, and 8 bases stayed unmatched. CDR1 and CDR2 (germline): SQVTM, ANQGSEA. The CDR3 nucleotides read TGCAGCGTGATAGTAGCGGGAGGGGCGGAGACCCAGTACTTC. It yields the protein CSVIVAGGAETQYF.

The chain employs TRBV25-1 and TRBJ2-7, with TRBD1 matching over 11 bases. The CDR3 has 16 residues. V was clipped by 1 base and J by 3 bases; unmatched bases: 5. Germline CDR1 is MGHDK and CDR2 is SYGVNS. CDR3 in amino acids: CASSESGQGDNYEQYF. CDR3 nucleotide sequence: TGTGCCAGCAGTGAATCGGGACAGGGGGACAACTACGAGCAGTACTTC.

V is TRBV5-1 and J is TRBJ2-7, with 9 bases aligning to TRBD1. Trimming removed 0 bases from V and 7 bases from J; junction bases left unmatched: 11. The CDR3 runs 16 residues. CDR1 is SGHRS and CDR2 is YFSETQ in the germline V gene. The CDR3 region has the DNA TGCGCCAGCAGCTTGGCCATAGGGACAGGGTCCGGAGAGCAGTACTTC. Translated, it gives CASSLAIGTGSGEQYF.

This clonotype was found a few times. The DNA for the CDR3 is TGTGCCAGCAGCTCAGCGGGGGCGACCAATGAGCAGTTCTTC. Translated, it gives CASSSAGATNEQFF. The chain carries TRBV7-3 and TRBJ2-1, with 8 bases aligning to TRBD2. J was trimmed by 6 bases and V by 4 bases; bases with no gene match: 5. Germline CDR1 and CDR2: SGHTA and FQGTGA. CDR3 length: 14 residues.

This clonotype was counted a single time. This is likely a read error, given that the CDR3 carries no conserved phenylalanine or tryptophan at its end. The chain combines TRBV12-5 with TRBJ2-1; no clear D. Germline-derived CDR1 and CDR2 are LGHNT and FRNRAP. This CDR3 has 12 residues. Trimming removed 7 bases at V and 9 bases at J, with 13 bases between. The CDR3 region has the DNA TGTGCTAGTGCCCACCTAGGCTCTGAGCAGTTCCTC. It specifies CASAHLGSEQFL.

A few counts support this clonotype. The chain uses TRBV7-9 and TRBJ2-7, with 9 bases matching TRBD1. CDR1 and CDR2 from the germline V gene are SEHNR and FQNEAQ (reference sequence). V shed 5 bases, J shed 3 bases, and the junction held 11 bases outside the gene matches. The CDR3 is 16 residues long. CDR3 sequence (DNA): TGTGCCAGCAGCCGCTCCGGGACAGGGATTGGCTACGAGCAGTACTTC. Translation: CASSRSGTGIGYEQYF.

This rearrangement joins TRBV20-1 to TRBJ2-1; a possible D gene is TRBD1 (6 bases). The tail of the sequence fits TRBJ2-7 better, so the J call may be wrong. Per the germline V gene, CDR1 is DFQATT and CDR2 is SNEGSKA (reference sequence). The CDR3 has 15 amino acids. The chain's CDR3 is CSATSTGQSYNEQYF. The CDR3 bases are TGCAGTGCCACTAGTACTGGACAGTCCTACAATGAGCAGTACTTC.